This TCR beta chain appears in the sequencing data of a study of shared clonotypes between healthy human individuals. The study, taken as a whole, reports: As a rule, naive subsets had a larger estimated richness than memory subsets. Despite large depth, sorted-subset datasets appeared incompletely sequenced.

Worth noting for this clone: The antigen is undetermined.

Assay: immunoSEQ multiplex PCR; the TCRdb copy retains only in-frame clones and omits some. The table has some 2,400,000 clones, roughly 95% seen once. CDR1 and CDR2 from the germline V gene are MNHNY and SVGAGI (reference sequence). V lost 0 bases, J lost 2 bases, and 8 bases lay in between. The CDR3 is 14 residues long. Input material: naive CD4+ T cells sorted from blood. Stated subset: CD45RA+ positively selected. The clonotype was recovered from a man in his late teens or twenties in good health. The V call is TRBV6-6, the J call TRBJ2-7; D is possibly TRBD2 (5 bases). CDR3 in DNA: TGTGCCAGCAGTTACTCGAGGGAAGCCTACGAGCAGTACTTC. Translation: CASSYSREAYEQYF.